These 5 T cell receptor beta chains share one sample of origin, sequenced in a study of blood T cell repertoires in COVID-19. Libraries were prepared by immunoSEQ multiplex PCR; TCRdb keeps only in-frame clonotypes and omits some of them. Found here are 85,000 to 90,000 clones, around 85% of them singletons; the top ten hold about 16%. Sequencing input: peripheral blood. These receptors all stem from a woman aged 80 or older with active or convalescent COVID-19.

This clone was detected a few times. The genes are TRBV2 and TRBJ2-1, with TRBD2 identical over 14 bases. The ends lost 7 bases at V and 7 bases at J; junction bases unmatched: 18. The CDR3 is 19 amino acids. The germline CDR1 and CDR2 sequences are SNHLY and FYNNEI. This CDR3 is CASMPLRTGGLAGDNEQFF. CDR3 nucleotides: TGTGCCAGCATGCCCCTCCGGACAGGGGGACTAGCGGGAGATAATGAGCAGTTCTTC.

This clone has more than one count but fewer than ten. This rearrangement joins TRBV12-5 to TRBJ2-5; 7 bases map to TRBD1. The V segment lost 0 bases and the J segment 7 bases; nucleotides outside the gene matches: 5. CDR1 and CDR2 (germline): LGHNT, FRNRAP. CDR3 size: 14 residues. The CDR3 sequence: CASGLVQGSGTQYF. The CDR3 DNA reads as TGTGCTAGTGGTTTGGTACAGGGGTCGGGGACCCAGTACTTC.

The chain carries TRBV19 and TRBJ1-2; 8 bases are a match to TRBD1. Germline-derived CDR1 and CDR2 are LNHDA and SQIVND (reference sequence). This CDR3 contains 16 residues. V dropped 3 bases and J dropped 0; count of bases not matched to a gene: 6. CDR3 DNA: TGTGCCAGTAGTATTCAGGGGGCGCCGGCTAACTATGGCTACACCTTC. Amino acids: CASSIQGAPANYGYTF.

This clone turned up a few times. The V call is TRBV6-5, the J call TRBJ1-1, with D hard to call. The length of the CDR3 is 12 residues. Looked up from germline, CDR1 is MNHEY and CDR2 is SVGAGI. Deletions cut 5 bases from V and 3 bases from J, with 7 bases between. This CDR3 is CASSLRDTEAFF. In DNA, the CDR3 is TGTGCCAGCAGTCTCCGGGACACTGAAGCTTTCTTT.

This rearrangement joins TRBV7-2 to TRBJ1-2, with 8 bases lining up with TRBD1. This CDR3 contains 15 residues. CDR1 is SGHTA and CDR2 is FQGNSA in the germline V gene. Unmatched junction bases numbered 10, after V lost 5 bases and J lost 5 bases. The CDR3 is CASSLSQGARYGYTF. The CDR3, as DNA: TGTGCCAGCAGCCTATCTCAGGGGGCGAGGTATGGCTACACCTTC.